This T cell receptor beta chain was captured in a study of glioma-infiltrating T cells. Study findings and constraints: Above-expected tissue-blood divergence occurred in all gliomas, most in low-grade ones.

Using RNA template, CDR3s of TCR alpha and beta were amplified with iRepertoire arm-PCR. TCRdb passed the multiplex PCR reads through MiXCR, listing each CDR3 protein once. The sample records under 150,000 distinct CDR3 sequences, around a quarter being singletons. Germline CDR1 SQVTM, CDR2 ANQGSEA. V lost 8 bases, J lost 4 bases, and 17 bases lay in between. The CDR3 sequence is 13 residues long. As concerns this clonotype: No antigen is known for it.

The V gene is TRBV29-1, the J gene TRBJ2-5, with a possible D match to TRBD2 (6 bases). The sequenced material came from glioma tissue, nonneoplastic brain tissue, or PBMCs (not recorded which). This clonotype was obtained from a human donor with low-grade glioma or glioblastoma, undergoing nonglioma brain surgery, or in good health (not recorded which). The CDR3 DNA follows: TGCAGCACGGGTGGGGGGTATGGAGAGACCCAGTACTTC. This codes for CSTGGGYGETQYF.